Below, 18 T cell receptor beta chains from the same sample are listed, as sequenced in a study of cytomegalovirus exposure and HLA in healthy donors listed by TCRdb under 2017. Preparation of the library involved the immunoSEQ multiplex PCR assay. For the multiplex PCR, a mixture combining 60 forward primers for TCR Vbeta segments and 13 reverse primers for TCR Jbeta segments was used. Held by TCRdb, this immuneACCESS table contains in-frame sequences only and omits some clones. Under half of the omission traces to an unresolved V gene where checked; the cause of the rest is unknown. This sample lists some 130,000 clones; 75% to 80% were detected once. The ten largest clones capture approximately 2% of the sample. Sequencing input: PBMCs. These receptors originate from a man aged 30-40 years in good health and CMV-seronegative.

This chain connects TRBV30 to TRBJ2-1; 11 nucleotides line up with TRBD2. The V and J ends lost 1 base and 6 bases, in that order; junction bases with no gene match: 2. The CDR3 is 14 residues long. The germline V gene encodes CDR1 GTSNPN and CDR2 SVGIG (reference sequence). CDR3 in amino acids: CAWSGGLAVNEQFF. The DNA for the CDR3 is TGTGCCTGGAGTGGGGGACTAGCGGTCAATGAGCAGTTCTTC.

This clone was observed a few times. The CDR3 region is CASYVLSGGYTF. The CDR3 DNA sequence: TGTGCCAGTTACGTCTTGAGTGGTGGCTACACCTTC. The chain has TRBV25-1 and TRBJ1-2; no definite D call. The CDR3 sequence is 12 residues long. V lost 9 bases and J lost 7, with 15 bases in between. The germline CDR1 and CDR2 sequences are MGHDK and SYGVNS.

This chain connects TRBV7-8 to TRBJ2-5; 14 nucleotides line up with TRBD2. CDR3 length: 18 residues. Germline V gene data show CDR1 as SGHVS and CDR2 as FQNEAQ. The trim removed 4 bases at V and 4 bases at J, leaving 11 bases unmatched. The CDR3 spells CASSWVGTSGSVRETQYF. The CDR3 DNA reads TGTGCCAGCAGCTGGGTGGGGACTAGCGGGAGTGTTCGAGAGACCCAGTACTTC.

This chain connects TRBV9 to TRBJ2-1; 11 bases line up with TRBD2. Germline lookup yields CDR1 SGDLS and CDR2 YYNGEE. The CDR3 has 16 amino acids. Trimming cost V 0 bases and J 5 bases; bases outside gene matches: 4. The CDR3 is CASSVARGLADNEQFF. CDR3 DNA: TGTGCCAGCAGCGTAGCTAGGGGACTAGCGGACAATGAGCAGTTCTTC.

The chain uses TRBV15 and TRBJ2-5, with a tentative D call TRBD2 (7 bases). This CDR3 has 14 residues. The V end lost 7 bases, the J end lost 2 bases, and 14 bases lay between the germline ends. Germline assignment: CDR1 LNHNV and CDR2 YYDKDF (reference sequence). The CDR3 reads CATKGGGHQETQYF. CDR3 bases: TGTGCCACCAAAGGGGGAGGGCATCAAGAGACCCAGTACTTC.

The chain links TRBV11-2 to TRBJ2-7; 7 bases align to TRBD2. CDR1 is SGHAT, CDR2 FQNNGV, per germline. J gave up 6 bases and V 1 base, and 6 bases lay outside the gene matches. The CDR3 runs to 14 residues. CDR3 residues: CASSLGTRVREQYF. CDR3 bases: TGTGCCAGCAGCTTAGGGACTAGGGTACGCGAGCAGTACTTC.

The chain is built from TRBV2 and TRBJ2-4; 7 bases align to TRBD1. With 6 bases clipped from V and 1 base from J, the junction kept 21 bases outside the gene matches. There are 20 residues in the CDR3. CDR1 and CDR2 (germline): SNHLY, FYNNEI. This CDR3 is CASRADRVGSSPAAKNIQYF. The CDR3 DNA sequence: TGTGCCAGCAGGGCCGACAGGGTTGGTTCGTCCCCCGCGGCCAAAAACATTCAGTACTTC.

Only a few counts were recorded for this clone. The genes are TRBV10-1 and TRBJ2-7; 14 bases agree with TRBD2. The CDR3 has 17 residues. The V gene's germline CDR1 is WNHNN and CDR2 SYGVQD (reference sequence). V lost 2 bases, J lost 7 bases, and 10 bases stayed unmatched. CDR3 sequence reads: CASSETPGLAGAEEQYF. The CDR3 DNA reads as TGCGCCAGCAGTGAGACACCGGGACTAGCGGGAGCTGAGGAGCAGTACTTC.

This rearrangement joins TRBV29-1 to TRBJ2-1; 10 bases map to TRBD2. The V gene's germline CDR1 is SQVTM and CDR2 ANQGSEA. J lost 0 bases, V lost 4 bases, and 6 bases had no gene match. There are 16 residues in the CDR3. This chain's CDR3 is CSVGAGGPFSYNEQFF. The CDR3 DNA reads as TGCAGCGTTGGAGCGGGAGGGCCATTCTCCTACAATGAGCAGTTCTTC.

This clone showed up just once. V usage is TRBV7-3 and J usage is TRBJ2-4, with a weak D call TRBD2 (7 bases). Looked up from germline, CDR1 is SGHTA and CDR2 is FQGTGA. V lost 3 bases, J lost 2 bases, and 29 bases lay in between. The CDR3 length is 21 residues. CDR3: CASSFVLRGADLTSTKNIQYF. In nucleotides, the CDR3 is TGTGCCAGCAGCTTCGTGCTTCGGGGGGCCGATTTGACCTCAACCAAAAACATTCAGTACTTC.

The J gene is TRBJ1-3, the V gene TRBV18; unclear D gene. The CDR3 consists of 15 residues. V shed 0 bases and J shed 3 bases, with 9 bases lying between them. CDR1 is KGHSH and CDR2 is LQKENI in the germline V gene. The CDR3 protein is CASSPPDSHGNTIYF. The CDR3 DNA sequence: TGTGCCAGCTCACCACCCGACTCCCATGGAAACACCATATATTTT.

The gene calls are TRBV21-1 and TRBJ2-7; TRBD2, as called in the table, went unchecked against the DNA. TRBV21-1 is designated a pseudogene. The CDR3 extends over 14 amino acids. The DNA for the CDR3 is TGTGCCAACCCCCTTGGACTAGCGGGAGGGGAGCAGTACTTC. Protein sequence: CANPLGLAGGEQYF.

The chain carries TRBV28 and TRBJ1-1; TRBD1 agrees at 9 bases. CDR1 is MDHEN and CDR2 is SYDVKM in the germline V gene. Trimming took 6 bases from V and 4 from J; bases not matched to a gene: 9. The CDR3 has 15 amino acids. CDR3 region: CASRPGQGASTEAFF. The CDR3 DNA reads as TGTGCCAGCAGGCCGGGACAGGGCGCGAGCACTGAAGCTTTCTTT.

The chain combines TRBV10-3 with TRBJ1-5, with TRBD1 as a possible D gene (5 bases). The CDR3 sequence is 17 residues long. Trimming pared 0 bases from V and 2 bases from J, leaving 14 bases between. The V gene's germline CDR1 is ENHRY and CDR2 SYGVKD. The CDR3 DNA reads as TGTGCCATCAGTGAGTCGCTGCAGGGTCTTGGCAATCAGCCCCAGCATTTT. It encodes CAISESLQGLGNQPQHF.

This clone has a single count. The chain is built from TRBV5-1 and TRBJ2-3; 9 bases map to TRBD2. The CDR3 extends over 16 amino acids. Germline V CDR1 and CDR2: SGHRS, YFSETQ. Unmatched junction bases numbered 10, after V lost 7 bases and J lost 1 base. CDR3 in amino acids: CASGEGAGGRTDTQYF. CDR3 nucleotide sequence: TGCGCCAGCGGGGAGGGAGCGGGAGGCCGCACAGATACGCAGTATTTT.

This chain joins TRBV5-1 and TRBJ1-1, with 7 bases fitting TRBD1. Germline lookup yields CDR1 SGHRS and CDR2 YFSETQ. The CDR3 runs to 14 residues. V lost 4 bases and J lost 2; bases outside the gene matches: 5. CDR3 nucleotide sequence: TGCGCCAGCAGCACGAGACAGGGAAACACTGAAGCTTTCTTT. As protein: CASSTRQGNTEAFF.

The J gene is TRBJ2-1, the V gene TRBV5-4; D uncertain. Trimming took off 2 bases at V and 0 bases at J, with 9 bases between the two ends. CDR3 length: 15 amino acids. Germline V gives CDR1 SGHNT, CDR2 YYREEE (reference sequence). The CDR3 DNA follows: TGTGCCAGCAGCTTAACAGTGGGCTCCTACAATGAGCAGTTCTTC. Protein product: CASSLTVGSYNEQFF. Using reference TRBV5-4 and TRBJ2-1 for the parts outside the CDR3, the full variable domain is ETGVTQSPTHLIKTRGQQVTLRCSSQSGHNTVSWYQQALGQGPQFIFQYYREEENGRGNFPPRFSGLQFPNYSSELNVNALELDDSALYLCASSLTVGSYNEQFFGPGTRLTVL.

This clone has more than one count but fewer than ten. This CDR3 is CASSITSGRAYEQYF. The CDR3 nucleotides read TGTGCCAGTAGTATCACTAGCGGGAGAGCCTACGAGCAGTACTTC. This chain links TRBV19 with TRBJ2-7; TRBD2 aligns across 11 bases. V lost 3 bases and J lost 2; bases outside the gene matches: 3. CDR1 is LNHDA, CDR2 SQIVND, per germline (reference sequence). CDR3 size: 15 residues.